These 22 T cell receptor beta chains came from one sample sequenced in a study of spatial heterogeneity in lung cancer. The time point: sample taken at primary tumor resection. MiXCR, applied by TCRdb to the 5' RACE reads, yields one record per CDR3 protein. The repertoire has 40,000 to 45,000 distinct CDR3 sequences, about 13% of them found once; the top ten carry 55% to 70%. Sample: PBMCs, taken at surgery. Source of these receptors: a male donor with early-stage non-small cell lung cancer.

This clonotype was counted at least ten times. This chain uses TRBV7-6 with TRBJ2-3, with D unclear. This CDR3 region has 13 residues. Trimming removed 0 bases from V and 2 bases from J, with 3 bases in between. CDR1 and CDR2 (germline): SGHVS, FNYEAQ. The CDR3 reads CASSLADTDTQYF. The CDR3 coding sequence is TGTGCCAGCAGCTTAGCCGACACAGATACGCAGTATTTT.

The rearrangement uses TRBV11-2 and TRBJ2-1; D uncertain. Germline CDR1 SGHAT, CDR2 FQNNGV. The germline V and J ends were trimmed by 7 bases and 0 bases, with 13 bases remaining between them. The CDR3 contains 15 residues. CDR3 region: CASTSRPDSYNEQFF. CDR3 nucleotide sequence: TGTGCCAGCACCTCCCGCCCGGACTCCTACAATGAGCAGTTCTTC.

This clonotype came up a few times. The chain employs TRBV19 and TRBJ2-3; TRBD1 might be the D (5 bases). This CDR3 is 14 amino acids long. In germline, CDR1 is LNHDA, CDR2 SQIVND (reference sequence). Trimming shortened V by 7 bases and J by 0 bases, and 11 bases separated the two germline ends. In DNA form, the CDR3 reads TGTGCCAGTAAACCAGGGATTAGCACAGATACGCAGTATTTT. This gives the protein CASKPGISTDTQYF.

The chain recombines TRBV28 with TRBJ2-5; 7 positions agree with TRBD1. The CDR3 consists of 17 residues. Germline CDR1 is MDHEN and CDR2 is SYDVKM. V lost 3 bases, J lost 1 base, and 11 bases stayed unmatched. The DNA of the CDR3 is TGTGCCAGCAGTTTCCATTACGGGACAGTTGGCCAAGAGACCCAGTACTTC. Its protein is CASSFHYGTVGQETQYF.

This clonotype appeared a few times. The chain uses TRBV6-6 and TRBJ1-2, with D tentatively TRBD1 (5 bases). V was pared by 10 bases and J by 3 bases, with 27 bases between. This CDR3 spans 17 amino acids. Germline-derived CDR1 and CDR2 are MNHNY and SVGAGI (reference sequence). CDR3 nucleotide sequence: TGTGCCACCTTAGGTGGAGGACACACAGAGCAGGACTATGGCTACACCTTC. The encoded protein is CATLGGGHTEQDYGYTF.

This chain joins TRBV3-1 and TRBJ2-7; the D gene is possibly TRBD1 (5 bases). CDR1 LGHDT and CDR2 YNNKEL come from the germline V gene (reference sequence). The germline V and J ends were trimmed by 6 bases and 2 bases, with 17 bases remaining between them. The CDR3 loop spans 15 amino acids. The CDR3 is CASSPRRQGTYEQYF. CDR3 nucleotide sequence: TGTGCCAGCAGTCCGAGACGCCAGGGCACCTACGAGCAGTACTTC.

CDR3 coding DNA: TGTGCCAGCAGGGAACGGACAGGGGGAGAGACCCAGTACTTC. It yields the protein CASRERTGGETQYF. The rearrangement joins TRBV4-2 to TRBJ2-5; 10 bases line up with TRBD1. The CDR3 consists of 14 residues. CDR1 is LGHNA, CDR2 YNFKEQ, per germline. J was trimmed by 4 bases and V by 6 bases; bases with no gene match: 5.

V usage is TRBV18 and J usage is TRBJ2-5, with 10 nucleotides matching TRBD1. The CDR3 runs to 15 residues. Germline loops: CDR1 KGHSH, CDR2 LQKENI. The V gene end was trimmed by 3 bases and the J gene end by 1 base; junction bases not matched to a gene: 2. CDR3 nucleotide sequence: TGTGCCAGCTCACCGGGACAGGGGACCCAAGAGACCCAGTACTTC. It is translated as CASSPGQGTQETQYF.

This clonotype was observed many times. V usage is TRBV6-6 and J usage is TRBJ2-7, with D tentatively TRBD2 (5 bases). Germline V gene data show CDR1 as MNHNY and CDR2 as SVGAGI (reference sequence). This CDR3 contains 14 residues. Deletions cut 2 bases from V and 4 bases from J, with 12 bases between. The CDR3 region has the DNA TGTGCCAGCAGTTACCGCGAGGGAACTTACGAGCAGTACTTC. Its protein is CASSYREGTYEQYF.

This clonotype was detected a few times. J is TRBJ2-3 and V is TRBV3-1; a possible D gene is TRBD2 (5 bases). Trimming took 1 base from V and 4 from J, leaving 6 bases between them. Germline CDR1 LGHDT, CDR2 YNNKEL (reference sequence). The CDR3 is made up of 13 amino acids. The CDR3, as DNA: TGTGCCAGCAGCCAAGGTAGCGCAGATACGCAGTATTTT. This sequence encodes CASSQGSADTQYF.

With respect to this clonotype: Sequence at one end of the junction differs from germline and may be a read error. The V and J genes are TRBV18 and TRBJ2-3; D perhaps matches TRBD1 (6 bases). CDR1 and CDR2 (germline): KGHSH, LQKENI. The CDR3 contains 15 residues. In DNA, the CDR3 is TGTGCCAACTCACCGGGAACAGGGCAGACAGATACGCAGTATTTT. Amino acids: CANSPGTGQTDTQYF.

As DNA, the CDR3 is TGCGCCAGCAGCCCGCTTGGGGGAGGGGAGACCCAGTACTTC. Its translation is CASSPLGGGETQYF. The chain combines TRBV5-1 with TRBJ2-5; TRBD2 agrees at 7 bases. Germline V gives CDR1 SGHRS, CDR2 YFSETQ. J gave up 5 bases and V 4 bases, and 8 bases lay outside the gene matches. The CDR3 runs to 14 residues.

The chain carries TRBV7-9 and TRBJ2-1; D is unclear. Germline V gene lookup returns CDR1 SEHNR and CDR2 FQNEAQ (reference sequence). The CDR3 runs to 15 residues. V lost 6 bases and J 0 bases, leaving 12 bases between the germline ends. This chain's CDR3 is CASSHGPGSYNEQFF. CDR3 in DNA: TGTGCCAGCAGTCATGGGCCGGGCTCCTACAATGAGCAGTTCTTC.

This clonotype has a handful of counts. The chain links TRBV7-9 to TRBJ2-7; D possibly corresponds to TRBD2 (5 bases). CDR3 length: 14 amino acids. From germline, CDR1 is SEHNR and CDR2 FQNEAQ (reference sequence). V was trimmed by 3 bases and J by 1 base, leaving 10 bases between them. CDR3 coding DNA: TGTGCCAGCAGCTTCCCCACGGGATCCTACGAGCAGTACTTC. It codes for CASSFPTGSYEQYF.

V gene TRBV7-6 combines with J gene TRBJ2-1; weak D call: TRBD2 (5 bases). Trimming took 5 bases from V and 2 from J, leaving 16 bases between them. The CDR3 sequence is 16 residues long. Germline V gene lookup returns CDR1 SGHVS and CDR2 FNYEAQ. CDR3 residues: CASSTEGWGAYNEQFF. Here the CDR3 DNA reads TGTGCCAGCAGCACGGAAGGATGGGGAGCCTACAATGAGCAGTTCTTC.

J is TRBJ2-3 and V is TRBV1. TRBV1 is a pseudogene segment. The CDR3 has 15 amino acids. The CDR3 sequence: CTSSQAMTSTDTQYF. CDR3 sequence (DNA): TGCACCAGCAGCCAAGCGATGACTAGCACAGATACGCAGTATTTT.

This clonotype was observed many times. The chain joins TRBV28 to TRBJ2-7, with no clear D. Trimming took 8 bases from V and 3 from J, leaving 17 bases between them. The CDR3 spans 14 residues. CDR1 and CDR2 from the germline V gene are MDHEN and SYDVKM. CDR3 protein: CASRNFRTGYEQYF. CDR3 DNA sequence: TGTGCCAGCCGCAATTTCCGGACGGGCTACGAGCAGTACTTC.

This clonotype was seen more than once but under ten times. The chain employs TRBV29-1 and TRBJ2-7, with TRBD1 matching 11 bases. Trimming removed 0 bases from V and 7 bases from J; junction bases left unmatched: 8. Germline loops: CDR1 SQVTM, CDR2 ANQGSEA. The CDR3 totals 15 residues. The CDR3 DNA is TGCAGCGTTGAAGATGGGACAGGGGGGATGCGGGAGCAGTACTTC. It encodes CSVEDGTGGMREQYF.

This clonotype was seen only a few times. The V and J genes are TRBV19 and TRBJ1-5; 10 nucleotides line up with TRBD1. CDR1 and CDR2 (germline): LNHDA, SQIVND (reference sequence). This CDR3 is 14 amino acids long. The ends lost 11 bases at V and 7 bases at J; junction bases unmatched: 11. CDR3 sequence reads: CAGSGTGAGQPQHF. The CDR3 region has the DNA TGTGCCGGATCCGGGACAGGGGCGGGACAGCCCCAGCATTTT.

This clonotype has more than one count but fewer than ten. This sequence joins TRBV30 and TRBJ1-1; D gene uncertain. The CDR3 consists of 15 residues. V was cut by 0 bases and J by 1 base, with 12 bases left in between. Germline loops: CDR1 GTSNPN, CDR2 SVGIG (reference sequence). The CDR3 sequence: CAWSVLRVSNTEAFF. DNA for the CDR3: TGTGCCTGGAGTGTTTTGAGGGTTTCGAACACTGAAGCTTTCTTT.

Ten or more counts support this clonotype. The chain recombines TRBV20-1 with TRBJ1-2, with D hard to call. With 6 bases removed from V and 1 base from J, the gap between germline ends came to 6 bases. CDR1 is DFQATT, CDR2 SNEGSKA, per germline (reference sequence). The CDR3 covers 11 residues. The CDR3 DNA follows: TGCAGTGCCGAGGATAACTATGGCTACACCTTC. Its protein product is CSAEDNYGYTF.

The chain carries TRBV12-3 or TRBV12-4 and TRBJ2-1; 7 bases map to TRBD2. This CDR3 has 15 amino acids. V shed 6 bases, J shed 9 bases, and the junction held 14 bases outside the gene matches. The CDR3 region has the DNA TGTGCCAGCAGGGAGCGGGAAGGCCCGGGGAGTGAGCAGTTCTTC. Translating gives CASREREGPGSEQFF.